This TCR beta chain was obtained from a study of cytomegalovirus exposure and HLA in healthy donors. About the research overall: A later analysis reported the same platform for the roughly 110 validation repertoires and the roughly 700 first-cohort repertoires.

Using immunoSEQ multiplex PCR, the repertoire was profiled, and TCRdb retains in-frame clones only, with some absent. The sample has fewer than 100,000 clones; roughly 90% are singletons. Among the 100 to 150 subjects of the validation cohort, separate from the approximately 700-subject first cohort, were the donors. Germline lookup yields CDR1 MNHEY and CDR2 SVGAGI. V lost 2 bases, J lost 4 bases, and 2 bases stayed unmatched. This CDR3 region has 14 residues. The sequencing input was PBMCs. The V call is TRBV6-5, the J call TRBJ2-4; 7 nucleotides match TRBD1. This sequence was found in a man aged 25-45 years in good health and CMV-seronegative. CDR3 in amino acids: CASSYGTEKNIQYF. For the CDR3, the DNA is TGTGCCAGCAGTTACGGGACAGAGAAAAACATTCAGTACTTC.